This T cell receptor beta chain was profiled in a study of cytomegalovirus exposure and HLA in healthy donors. CDR1 is MDHEN, CDR2 SYDVKM, per germline. CDR3 size: 14 residues. With 11 bases clipped from V and 4 bases from J, the junction kept 8 bases outside the gene matches. Donors were ostensibly healthy at sampling, although undocumented immune exposures were probable. The study ran its PCR with 60 Vbeta and 13 Jbeta primers. Measured with immunoSEQ multiplex PCR; TCRdb has only the in-frame clones, and not every one. With 170,000 or so clones in the sample, the ten largest clones hold approximately 2%.

The source material was PBMCs. This TCR derives from a man between 25 and 39 years old in good health and CMV-seronegative. The chain employs TRBV28 and TRBJ2-6; 7 bases match TRBD1. The CDR3 is CAVLQGPGANVLTF. The CDR3 DNA follows: TGTGCCGTCCTACAGGGGCCCGGGGCCAACGTCCTGACTTTC.